This TCR beta chain was identified in a study of shared clonotypes between healthy human individuals. General study findings and limits: Naive CD4 clonotypes overlapped across a few donors at about 5.2%.

Naive CD8 cells comprised CD45RO-negative, CCR7-positively selected cells, excluding terminally differentiated effector memory CD45RA+ cells. Germline V gene data show CDR1 as SGHVS and CDR2 as FQNEAQ. V shed 1 base and J shed 4 bases, with 7 bases lying between them. This CDR3 contains 13 residues. The protocol was immunoSEQ multiplex PCR, while the TCRdb copy is restricted to in-frame clones and leaves out a portion. The table has millions of clones, about 93% seen once. About this clone itself: No antigen is known for it.

The chain recombines TRBV7-8 with TRBJ2-5; D is undetermined. This receptor was obtained from a man younger than 35 in good health. Some clones in this sample may be carry-over from other donors' samples. Material for sequencing was naive CD8+ T cells from PBMCs. CDR3 nucleotides: TGTGCCAGCAGCTTAGGGCAAGCAGAGACCCAGTACTTC. Translating gives CASSLGQAETQYF.